The 15 T cell receptor beta chains given below trace back to one sample, sequenced in a study of early T cells in non-severe SARS-CoV-2 infection. TCRdb reprocessed the 5' RACE reads with MiXCR, giving one entry per CDR3 protein. The table includes around 78,000 distinct CDR3 sequences, 10% detected once. The sample here was whole blood, taken at baseline. These receptors all come from an adult who was a healthcare worker with PCR-confirmed SARS-CoV-2 infection or an uninfected control (not recorded which).

This clonotype has at least ten counts. V is TRBV5-8 and J is TRBJ2-1; 12 nucleotides line up with TRBD1. V trimming: 7 bases; J trimming: 7 bases; junction bases outside the gene matches: 3. CDR1 and CDR2 from the germline V gene are SGHTS and YDEGEE. The CDR3 spans 13 residues. CDR3 loop: CASGTGGRNEQFF. The CDR3 DNA sequence: TGTGCCAGCGGGACAGGGGGCAGGAATGAGCAGTTCTTC.

This clonotype was counted between two and nine times. Written as DNA, the CDR3 is TGTGCCAGCAGCTTCTGGACCGGGGAGCTGTTTTTT. Protein product: CASSFWTGELFF. V and J are TRBV13 and TRBJ2-2; no definite D call. This CDR3 region has 12 residues. Trimming removed 3 bases from V and 5 bases from J, with 4 bases in between. CDR1 PRHDT and CDR2 FYEKMQ come from the germline V gene (reference sequence).

This clonotype turned up a few times. This chain connects TRBV27 to TRBJ1-5, with a tentative D call TRBD1 (5 bases). Germline-derived CDR1 and CDR2 are MNHEY and SMNVEV (reference sequence). Between the trimmed V and J ends, which lost 5 bases and 5 bases, there was a span of 13 bases. The CDR3 runs to 14 residues. CDR3 residues: CASSLIRGDQPQHF. In DNA form, the CDR3 reads TGTGCCAGCAGTCTTATACGGGGGGATCAGCCCCAGCATTTT.

The chain joins TRBV4-1 to TRBJ1-4, with D possibly being TRBD1 (5 bases). Trimming pared 4 bases from V and 7 bases from J, leaving 13 bases between. This CDR3 comprises 14 residues. From germline, CDR1 is MGHRA and CDR2 YSYEKL. Here the CDR3 DNA reads TGCGCCAGCAGCCTTAAGGGGTATGGTGAAAAACTGTTTTTT. Translated, it gives CASSLKGYGEKLFF.

With respect to this clonotype: The junction does not match germline at one end; this may be a read error. This chain uses TRBV7-7 with TRBJ2-1; TRBD1 might be the D (6 bases). Germline V gene data show CDR1 as SSHAT and CDR2 as FNYEAQ (reference sequence). This CDR3 is 15 amino acids long. CDR3 DNA: TGTGCTAGCAGCTCTTCCCCTGGACAGAACAATGAGCAGTTCTTC. Translated: CASSSSPGQNNEQFF.

CDR3 protein: CASSRSAATEGPDTQYF. In DNA, the CDR3 is TGTGCCAGCAGCCGGAGTGCGGCGACCGAGGGACCAGATACGCAGTATTTT. V is TRBV7-9 and J is TRBJ2-3, with D perhaps matching TRBD1 or TRBD2 (5 bases each). The V gene's germline CDR1 is SEHNR and CDR2 FQNEAQ (reference sequence). Between the trimmed V and J ends, which lost 5 bases and 4 bases, there was a span of 22 bases. The CDR3 has 17 residues.

In this sample, this clonotype turned up many times. V is TRBV4-1 and J is TRBJ1-4; the D is unclear. Trimming removed 2 bases from V and 3 bases from J, with 10 bases in between. The CDR3 runs 15 residues. Germline values: CDR1 MGHRA, CDR2 YSYEKL. This CDR3 reads CASSQRGSSNEKLFF. CDR3 nucleotides: TGCGCCAGCAGCCAAAGAGGTTCGTCTAATGAAAAACTGTTTTTT.

The chain joins TRBV20-1 to TRBJ2-5, with 7 bases matching TRBD1. V lost 4 bases and J lost 6; bases outside the gene matches: 11. The CDR3 loop spans 14 amino acids. The germline gives CDR1 DFQATT, CDR2 SNEGSKA (reference sequence). CDR3 sequence reads: CSANTPGGGKTQYF. The DNA for the CDR3 is TGCAGTGCTAATACCCCAGGGGGTGGCAAGACCCAGTACTTC.

The chain employs TRBV15 and TRBJ2-4, with D tentatively TRBD2 (6 bases). CDR3 length: 14 residues. The V gene's germline CDR1 is LNHNV and CDR2 YYDKDF (reference sequence). The germline V and J ends were trimmed by 0 bases and 6 bases, with 9 bases remaining between them. CDR3 residues: CATSRDRGGNIQYF. The CDR3 nucleotides are TGTGCCACCAGCAGAGATAGGGGAGGAAACATTCAGTACTTC.

Here the CDR3 DNA reads TGTGCCAGCAGCTTAGTTTCAGGGGAGTCCGAGCAGTACTTC. The encoded protein is CASSLVSGESEQYF. The rearrangement links TRBV7-2 to TRBJ2-7; possibly TRBD1 for D (6 bases). Germline V gene lookup returns CDR1 SGHTA and CDR2 FQGNSA. The length of the CDR3 is 14 residues. V lost 1 base, J lost 6 bases, and 13 bases lay in between.

J is TRBJ2-7 and V is TRBV5-1; TRBD2 agrees at 11 bases. V lost 4 bases, J lost 3 bases, and 6 bases stayed unmatched. Germline CDR1 reads SGHRS; CDR2 reads YFSETQ. The CDR3 covers 15 residues. CDR3 sequence reads: CASSLTSGAYYEQYF. Written as DNA, the CDR3 is TGCGCCAGCAGCCTGACTAGCGGGGCGTACTACGAGCAGTACTTC.

There are a few counts of this clonotype. The rearrangement joins TRBV7-9 to TRBJ1-5; D is perhaps TRBD1 (6 bases). V lost 3 bases and J 1 base, leaving 16 bases between the germline ends. CDR1 is SEHNR and CDR2 is FQNEAQ in the germline V gene (reference sequence). The CDR3 consists of 17 residues. DNA for the CDR3: TGTGCCAGCAGCTTCGCTTCGAGGCAGGGGAGCAATCAGCCCCAGCATTTT. Translation gives CASSFASRQGSNQPQHF.

This clonotype was counted only a few times. This chain joins TRBV20-1 and TRBJ2-1; no firm D call. Germline V gene data show CDR1 as DFQATT and CDR2 as SNEGSKA (reference sequence). This CDR3 region has 11 residues. With 5 bases removed from V and 12 bases from J, the gap between germline ends came to 14 bases. The CDR3 loop is CSALSIGGQFF. The CDR3 coding sequence is TGCAGTGCTCTCTCCATAGGTGGGCAGTTCTTC.

This sequence joins TRBV20-1 and TRBJ1-4; a possible D gene is TRBD1 (5 bases). CDR1 is DFQATT and CDR2 is SNEGSKA in the germline V gene (reference sequence). This CDR3 has 13 residues. Trimming left V 6 bases short and J 8 bases short, with 16 bases between. DNA of the CDR3: TGCAGTGCAGCCCCCACTTGGGGCGAAAAACTGTTTTTT. Translated, it gives CSAAPTWGEKLFF.

This clonotype was observed at least ten times. The chain joins TRBV6-5 to TRBJ1-2; 7 nucleotides match TRBD1. CDR1 is MNHEY, CDR2 SVGAGI, per germline. The CDR3 consists of 12 residues. J was trimmed by 5 bases and V by 5 bases; bases with no gene match: 2. The CDR3 here is CASSEQGYGYTF. The CDR3 DNA is TGTGCCAGCAGTGAACAGGGGTATGGCTACACCTTC.